This T cell receptor (beta chain) derives from a study of blood T cell repertoires in COVID-19. Study-level background: COVID-19 samples collected from the United States, Italy and Spain covered acute and convalescent phases. T cells, B-cell-depleted T cells, or PBMCs provided the cDNA or gDNA that served as material.

V shed 4 bases, J shed 9 bases, and the junction held 10 bases outside the gene matches. Germline V gives CDR1 SGHRS, CDR2 YFSETQ. CDR3 length: 16 amino acids. Original methodology: Scientists estimated how many nucleated cells there were by amplifying reference gene primers. Sequencing was performed with immunoSEQ multiplex PCR; in TCRdb, only in-frame clones are kept and a portion is missing. V and J calls and clone size are as listed in that table; D and trimming were resolved from the DNA. The data contain some 200,000 clones, roughly 80% of them singletons. Seattle's cohort entered during active infection and was followed longitudinally.

The chain recombines TRBV5-1 with TRBJ2-1, with TRBD2 matching over 13 bases. This sequence originates from a woman of 80 years or more with COVID-19, enrolled during active disease. Sequenced material: peripheral blood. The CDR3 region is CASSKDLTSGGLEQFF. The CDR3 DNA reads TGCGCCAGCAGCAAAGACCTGACTAGCGGGGGGCTTGAGCAGTTCTTC.